Sequencing of this T cell receptor (beta chain) was carried out in a study of T cells after yellow fever vaccination. This CDR3 region has 14 residues. V was clipped by 2 bases and J by 6 bases, with 14 bases between them. The study, taken as a whole, reports: Any FACS-sorted repertoire could hold abundant clonotypes that contaminate it from the bulk population. Reappearing after the booster were most of the clones from primary vaccination (roughly 96% CD4, approximately 86% CD8). Although the secondary response was weaker, it peaked faster, at day 5 versus 15.

This clonotype has ten or more counts. Antigen specificity is unknown. It was through 5'RACE template switching that TCR cDNA was made, with a universal primer site and UMIs added. TCRdb passed the 5' RACE reads through MiXCR, listing each CDR3 protein once. The sample shows around 140,000 distinct CDR3 sequences, more than 6% of them seen only once. This receptor was obtained from a man aged 25 to 40 who received the YFV17D yellow fever vaccine. Sequenced here: CD4+ T cells sorted from PBMCs, sampled 5 days after the yellow fever booster vaccination. The chain links TRBV12-3 or TRBV12-4 to TRBJ2-7; D is tentatively TRBD1 or TRBD2 (6 bases each). The CDR3 coding sequence is TGTGCCAGCAGTTTACGGGGGCGCATAGGCGAGCAGTACTTC. Translating gives CASSLRGRIGEQYF.